Listed below are T cell receptor beta chains from one sample, sequenced in a study of blood T cell repertoires in COVID-19. The assay was immunoSEQ multiplex PCR, and TCRdb's table has in-frame clones only and misses some. This table holds 150,000 to 200,000 clones, 75% to 85% found once. The sequencing input was peripheral blood. Receptor source: a human donor in a cohort sampled during active COVID-19. Both conserved end residues are part of each CDR3. The D gene is left open where the match is weak. Size is omitted from some rows. Given values are once, few, many or a class for expanded clones.

D gene	clone size	V gene	J gene	CDR3 DNA	CDR3 protein
TRBD2	.	TRBV11-2	TRBJ2-7	TGTGCCAGCACCCAGTCCGATAGCGGGAGTGAGCAGTACTTC	CASTQSDSGSEQYF
TRBD2	.	TRBV5-4	TRBJ2-1	TGTGCCAGCACTTCGGGACTAGCGCAAGAGCAGTTCTTC	CASTSGLAQEQFF
.	.	TRBV18	TRBJ2-7	TGTGCCAGCTCACCTGCGGCCTACGAGCAGTACTTC	CASSPAAYEQYF
.	.	TRBV25-1	TRBJ1-2	TGTGCCAGCAGTGATCGGGGATGGGGCTACACCTTC	CASSDRGWGYTF
.	.	TRBV11-2	TRBJ2-7	TGTGCCAGCTCCCCCGGGACACTGTACTACGAGCAGTACTTC	CASSPGTLYYEQYF
.	.	TRBV7-9	TRBJ1-1	TGTGCCAGCAGCCCAACCGCGACAGGAAGAACTGAAGCTTTCTTT	CASSPTATGRTEAFF
TRBD1	.	TRBV5-1	TRBJ2-5	TGCGCCAGCAGCTTGGAGGGCAGGGGGCGGGGTGAGACCCAGTACTTC	CASSLEGRGRGETQYF
TRBD2	.	TRBV7-7	TRBJ2-2	TGTGCTAGCAGCCGCGGACTAGCGGGGAACACCGGGGAGCTGTTTTTT	CASSRGLAGNTGELFF
TRBD1	.	TRBV12-5	TRBJ1-4	TGTGCTAGTGGTTTGGCCACAGGGGGCAATGAAAAACTGTTTTTT	CASGLATGGNEKLFF
TRBD2	few	TRBV4-1	TRBJ2-2	TGCGCCAGCAGCCACAACTTGGGGACTAGGGTCAACACCGGGGAGCTGTTTTTT	CASSHNLGTRVNTGELFF
TRBD1	.	TRBV5-1	TRBJ1-1	TGCGCCAGCAGCTTGACAGGGGGAGTAGCTTTCTTT	CASSLTGGVAFF
.	.	TRBV7-2	TRBJ1-6	TGTGCCAGCAGCTTAGGCCAGGGCTTCTCCTATAATTCACCCCTCCACTTT	CASSLGQGFSYNSPLHF
TRBD1	once	TRBV27	TRBJ2-5	TGTGCCAGCAGTTCCCTCCCATATAGTCGTGACAGGGGCAGGGAGACCCAGTACTTC	CASSSLPYSRDRGRETQYF
TRBD2	.	TRBV10-2	TRBJ2-3	TGCGCCAGCAGTGAGCTATTCGCGGGAGGTCATACGCAGTATTTT	CASSELFAGGHTQYF
TRBD1	.	TRBV11-2	TRBJ1-5	TGTGCCAGCGGCCTAGACAGGGGGCCCAATCAGCCCCAGCATTTT	CASGLDRGPNQPQHF
TRBD2	.	TRBV28	TRBJ2-4	TGTGCCAGCCGAGGAGTAGCGGGAGGCCTAGCCAAAAACATTCAGTACTTC	CASRGVAGGLAKNIQYF
.	.	TRBV2	TRBJ2-1	TGTGCCAGCAGTCGGGACATAAACAATGAGCAGTTCTTC	CASSRDINNEQFF
.	once	TRBV6-5	TRBJ2-7	TGTGCCAGCAGCCACCCGGGACTCAACTACGAGCAGTACTTC	CASSHPGLNYEQYF
.	few	TRBV27	TRBJ1-5	TGTGCCAGCAGTTCCCTCAGTCCCAATCAGCCCCAGCATTTT	CASSSLSPNQPQHF
.	.	TRBV7-3	TRBJ2-7	TGTGCCAGCAGCTCCCCTAACGATAACGAGCAGTACTTC	CASSSPNDNEQYF
TRBD2	.	TRBV19	TRBJ2-1	TGTGCCGCCCGCGGGCTAGCGGGAGCTAATGAGCAGTTCTTC	CAARGLAGANEQFF
.	.	TRBV24-1	TRBJ2-5	TGTGCCACCAGTGAGATGGGGGGGGGCGAGGAGACCCAGTACTTC	CATSEMGGGEETQYF
.	.	TRBV24-1	TRBJ2-7	TGTGCCACCAGTGATTTGCACAGGAGACCTATTATCGAGCAGTACTTC	CATSDLHRRPIIEQYF
TRBD1	.	TRBV6-5	TRBJ2-7	TGTGCCAGCAGCCCCGGGACAGGGCGGTACGAGCAGTACTTC	CASSPGTGRYEQYF
.	.	TRBV9	TRBJ2-7	TGTGCCAGCAGCGCAACCTCGGTAACGGAGCAGTACTTC	CASSATSVTEQYF
.	once	TRBV12-3/TRBV12-4	TRBJ1-5	TGTGCCAGCAGCTTCGGGGGTTGGGAGCCCCAGCATTTT	CASSFGGWEPQHF
.	.	TRBV4-3	TRBJ2-7	TGCGCCAGCAGCCAAGAACAGGAATCCTACGAGCAGTACTTC	CASSQEQESYEQYF
TRBD1	.	TRBV2	TRBJ2-7	TGTGCCAGCAGCGTCTGGGTGGGGACAGGGCCCTACGAGCAGTACTTC	CASSVWVGTGPYEQYF
.	.	TRBV11-2	TRBJ1-1	TGTGCCAGCAGTGCGGGGAAACTAAACTTCTTAAACACTGAAGCTTTCTTT	CASSAGKLNFLNTEAFF
.	.	TRBV7-2	TRBJ1-1	TGTGCCAGCAGCTTAGCGACGGGGAACACTGAAGCTTTCTTT	CASSLATGNTEAFF
TRBD2	.	TRBV27	TRBJ2-1	TGTGCCAGCAGTTCCGGGACTAAGGGGTACGGGAATGAGCAGTTCTTC	CASSSGTKGYGNEQFF
.	.	TRBV19	TRBJ2-7	TGTGCCAGTAGTATAGATCTCCTAGCCCTAGGCGATCAGTACTTC	CASSIDLLALGDQYF
TRBD1	.	TRBV7-8	TRBJ1-2	TGTGCCAGCAGCGGGGACAGGGGATACTATGGCTACACCTTC	CASSGDRGYYGYTF
.	few	TRBV7-3	TRBJ2-1	TGTGCCAGCACCCAAACAGGGTCGGGTGAGCAGTTCTTC	CASTQTGSGEQFF
.	few	TRBV2	TRBJ2-2	TGTGCCAGCAGAGGGGTATCGGCAGCGAACACCGGGGAGCTGTTTTTT	CASRGVSAANTGELFF
TRBD1	.	TRBV24-1	TRBJ2-5	TGTGCCACCAGTGATCCGAGACAGGGCGAGACCCAGTACTTC	CATSDPRQGETQYF
.	once	TRBV18	TRBJ1-2	TGTGCCAGCTCACCACCGCAGGGCGACTATGGCTACACCTTC	CASSPPQGDYGYTF
.	.	TRBV12-3/TRBV12-4	TRBJ2-1	TGTGCCAGCAGGCGAGGACAGTCAGTGGGGCAGTTCTTC	CASRRGQSVGQFF
TRBD2	.	TRBV5-6	TRBJ2-7	TGTGCCAGCAGCTTGGGGCTAGCGGGGGAGTACGAGCAGTACTTC	CASSLGLAGEYEQYF
.	.	TRBV7-9	TRBJ2-7	TGTGCCAGCAGCCGCGGGGGCAACGAGCAGTACTTC	CASSRGGNEQYF
TRBD1	.	TRBV2	TRBJ2-5	TGTGCCAGCAGCCGGGACAGGGGGACGGGAGAGACCCAGTACTTC	CASSRDRGTGETQYF
TRBD1	once	TRBV7-6	TRBJ2-2	TGTGCCAGCAGCTTAGCGGGACAGGGCTATTCAGGGGAGCTGTTTTTT	CASSLAGQGYSGELFF
TRBD2	few	TRBV7-2	TRBJ2-2	TGTGCCAGCAGCTTAGCCCCGGGACTAGCGGTAGAGCTGTTTTTT	CASSLAPGLAVELFF
.	.	TRBV10-3	TRBJ1-2	TGTGCCACCTCTCTCGAGGGAGGGCGCGGCTACACCTTC	CATSLEGGRGYTF
.	.	TRBV19	TRBJ2-7	TGTGCCAGTAGTATAGATCTCGAGACAGCTGCCTACGAGCAGTACTTC	CASSIDLETAAYEQYF
.	.	TRBV5-5	TRBJ1-4	TGTGCCAGCAGGTTTTCAGGGAATGAAAAACTGTTTTTT	CASRFSGNEKLFF
TRBD1	.	TRBV25-1	TRBJ1-4	TGTGCCAGCAGTGAAGATGGGACAGGGAGAAGAGAAAAACTGTTTTTT	CASSEDGTGRREKLFF
TRBD2	.	TRBV4-3	TRBJ2-7	TGCGCCAGCAGCCAAGATTTGGGGGGACTAGCGGGAGGGCCCTCCAACGAGCAGTACTTC	CASSQDLGGLAGGPSNEQYF